This TCR beta chain was observed in a study of T cells in Graves' hyperthyroidism and ophthalmopathy. Findings and caveats of the study: Appearing also in blood were most of the thyroid clonotypes expanded above 0.001.

The investigators amplified TCR beta CDR3 regions from RNA transcripts. The HTBI primer set was used in a first-round RT-PCR of the TCR CDR3. TCRdb independently ran MiXCR on the multiplex PCR reads; one entry per CDR3 protein. The top ten clones hold around 34% of a sample with fewer than 400,000 distinct CDR3 sequences, approximately 17% of them seen once. In its sample, this clonotype was seen many times. No antigen is known for it. Sequencing was carried out using blood. The TCR sequence derives from a man aged 25-45 years with Graves' hyperthyroidism.

CDR3 coding DNA: TGTGCCAGCAGTGAAGGCGGCGGGATGCGCAATGAGCAGTTCTTC. Its protein product is CASSEGGGMRNEQFF. This chain joins TRBV6-1 and TRBJ2-1; weak D call: TRBD2 (6 bases). V lost 1 base and J 6 bases, leaving 13 bases between the germline ends. In germline, CDR1 is MNHNS, CDR2 SASEGT. This CDR3 has 15 residues.